These T cell receptor beta chains were read from a single sample in a study of cytomegalovirus exposure and HLA in healthy donors. TCRdb's copy holds only in-frame clones and misses some; the assay was immunoSEQ multiplex PCR. This sample yields 95,000 to 150,000 clones, of which roughly 81% are seen a single time; approximately 1% belongs to the top ten. Input material: PBMCs. These receptors were taken from a woman aged 25-40 years in good health and CMV-seronegative. Both conserved end residues are part of each CDR3. The order of the fields is V gene, D gene, J gene, clone size, CDR3 protein, CDR3 DNA. A D gene is named only where the DNA matches it firmly. Clone size appears in some rows only: once, few, many, or a class for an expanded clone.

TRBV7-9	-	TRBJ2-5	-	CASSLGGGNPTGETQYF	TGTGCCAGCAGCCTCGGGGGAGGGAACCCTACAGGGGAGACCCAGTACTTC
TRBV11-2	TRBD2	TRBJ2-7	-	CASSAGLAGERTYEQYF	TGTGCCAGCAGCGCCGGACTAGCGGGAGAGAGGACCTACGAGCAGTACTTC
TRBV27	-	TRBJ2-2	-	CASSLQGSNTGELFF	TGTGCCAGCAGTCTCCAGGGTTCGAACACCGGGGAGCTGTTTTTT
TRBV10-3	TRBD2	TRBJ2-5	-	CAHSPGGGGTQYF	TGTGCCCACTCCCCGGGAGGGGGAGGGACCCAGTACTTC
TRBV11-2	-	TRBJ2-5	few	CASRQAGQETQYF	TGTGCCAGCAGGCAGGCCGGCCAAGAGACCCAGTACTTC
TRBV11-2	-	TRBJ2-1	-	CASSLVRNEQFF	TGTGCCAGCAGCTTAGTCAGGAATGAGCAGTTCTTC
TRBV7-8	-	TRBJ1-3	once	CASSFWTDSGNTIYF	TGTGCCAGCAGCTTCTGGACAGACTCTGGAAACACCATATATTTT
TRBV30	-	TRBJ1-3	-	CAWSVGGTGNTIYF	TGTGCCTGGAGTGTGGGGGGGACTGGAAACACCATATATTTT
TRBV11-3	TRBD1	TRBJ2-7	-	CASSLDQGGTGHAYEQYF	TGTGCCAGCAGCTTAGATCAGGGCGGGACAGGGCATGCTTACGAGCAGTACTTC
TRBV29-1	TRBD1	TRBJ1-2	-	CSARGQDYGYTF	TGCAGCGCCAGGGGACAGGACTATGGCTACACCTTC
TRBV5-1	TRBD2	TRBJ2-3	-	CASSYLAGGTDTQYF	TGCGCCAGCAGTTATCTAGCGGGAGGCACAGATACGCAGTATTTT
TRBV5-1	TRBD1	TRBJ2-2	-	CASSRIQGANTGELFF	TGCGCCAGCAGCAGGATACAGGGGGCGAACACCGGGGAGCTGTTTTTT
TRBV11-2	-	TRBJ1-1	-	CASSFGGTVRVAFF	TGTGCCAGCAGCTTCGGCGGAACCGTCAGGGTAGCTTTCTTT
TRBV2	TRBD1	TRBJ2-3	-	CASRTGGTDTQYF	TGTGCCAGTCGGACAGGAGGCACAGATACGCAGTATTTT
TRBV5-4	-	TRBJ1-2	-	CASSLALSGYGYTF	TGTGCCAGCAGCTTGGCTCTCAGCGGCTATGGCTACACCTTC
TRBV5-1	-	TRBJ1-6	-	CASSLETDDTSPLHF	TGCGCCAGCAGCTTGGAGACAGACGATACTTCACCCCTCCACTTT
TRBV10-3	TRBD1	TRBJ1-1	-	CAISLQGGGTEAFF	TGTGCCATCAGCCTACAGGGGGGGGGAACTGAAGCTTTCTTT
TRBV11-2	TRBD1	TRBJ2-3	-	CASSLGWPRDSLSTDTQYF	TGTGCCAGCAGCTTAGGGTGGCCAAGGGACAGCCTCAGCACAGATACGCAGTATTTT
TRBV27	TRBD2	TRBJ2-1	-	CASREGLAGRRQFF	TGTGCCAGCAGGGAGGGACTAGCGGGCCGTAGGCAGTTCTTC
TRBV4-3	TRBD1	TRBJ1-5	few	CASSRSRTSRGTGGNQPQHF	TGCGCCAGCAGCCGCAGCCGGACATCAAGGGGGACAGGGGGCAATCAGCCCCAGCATTTT
TRBV9	-	TRBJ2-1	-	CASRGRDNEQFF	TGTGCCAGCAGGGGGCGCGACAATGAGCAGTTCTTC
TRBV7-9	-	TRBJ2-3	-	CASTFSARGTDTQYF	TGTGCCAGCACTTTTTCGGCGCGGGGCACAGATACGCAGTATTTT
TRBV11-2	TRBD1	TRBJ2-3	few	CASSRTGTDTQYF	TGTGCCAGCAGCAGGACAGGGACAGATACGCAGTATTTT
TRBV6-5	TRBD2	TRBJ2-3	-	CASSSLAGGFTDTQYF	TGTGCCAGCAGTTCCCTAGCGGGGGGGTTCACAGATACGCAGTATTTT
TRBV7-9	TRBD1	TRBJ1-2	-	CASSHNRGPEGYTF	TGTGCCAGCAGCCACAACAGGGGGCCGGAAGGCTACACCTTC
TRBV4-2	TRBD1	TRBJ2-7	-	CASSHPEYGQGAYEQYF	TGTGCCAGCAGCCACCCCGAATATGGACAGGGGGCGTACGAGCAGTACTTC
TRBV27	-	TRBJ2-3	-	CASSFEGAGTDTQYF	TGTGCCAGCAGTTTCGAAGGGGCTGGTACAGATACGCAGTATTTT
TRBV9	-	TRBJ2-5	-	CASSPLGGAGETQYF	TGTGCCAGCAGCCCCCTGGGGGGGGCCGGAGAGACCCAGTACTTC
TRBV5-1	TRBD1	TRBJ2-5	once	CASSGQGGWEQYF	TGCGCCAGCAGCGGACAGGGGGGGTGGGAGCAGTACTTC
TRBV4-2	TRBD2	TRBJ2-2	-	CASSLTSGKGGELFF	TGTGCCAGCAGCCTGACTAGCGGAAAGGGCGGGGAGCTGTTTTTT
TRBV30	TRBD1	TRBJ1-1	-	CAWGDRVDTEAFF	TGTGCCTGGGGGGACAGGGTTGACACTGAAGCTTTCTTT
TRBV14	-	TRBJ1-1	-	CASSQDRWTEAFF	TGTGCCAGCAGCCAAGATCGGTGGACTGAAGCTTTCTTT
TRBV19	TRBD2	TRBJ2-1	-	CASSIGRERTYNEQFF	TGTGCCAGTAGTATTGGGAGGGAGCGAACCTACAATGAGCAGTTCTTC
TRBV18	TRBD1	TRBJ2-1	-	CASSLTRDRVSNEQFF	TGTGCCAGCTCACTGACCCGGGACAGGGTGTCCAATGAGCAGTTCTTC
TRBV5-1	TRBD1	TRBJ2-3	once	CASRRTGQSTDTQYF	TGCGCCAGTCGCCGGACAGGACAAAGCACAGATACGCAGTATTTT
TRBV15	TRBD2	TRBJ2-1	-	CATSRGTSGGVGYNEQFF	TGTGCCACCAGCAGAGGGACTAGCGGGGGAGTAGGGTACAATGAGCAGTTCTTC
TRBV4-1	TRBD2	TRBJ2-7	few	CASSQVGLADISYEQYF	TGCGCCAGCAGCCAAGTTGGACTAGCGGACATCTCCTACGAGCAGTACTTC
TRBV4-1	TRBD2	TRBJ2-7	-	CASSQGAGGPSYEQYF	TGCGCCAGCAGCCAAGGAGCGGGAGGGCCCTCTTACGAGCAGTACTTC
TRBV6-6	-	TRBJ2-1	once	CASTLGARGNEQFF	TGTGCCAGCACCCTCGGGGCGCGGGGCAATGAGCAGTTCTTC
TRBV10-3	-	TRBJ2-5	few	CAISGREDQETQYF	TGTGCCATCAGTGGAAGGGAGGACCAAGAGACCCAGTACTTC
TRBV30	TRBD1	TRBJ1-2	-	CARSEDRGHGYTF	TGTGCCCGGAGCGAGGACAGGGGGCACGGCTACACCTTC
TRBV19	TRBD1	TRBJ1-1	-	CASSIRGTGTEAFF	TGTGCCAGTAGTATCAGGGGGACCGGCACTGAAGCTTTCTTT
TRBV2	-	TRBJ1-2	few	CASSEALTGKDYGYTF	TGTGCCAGCAGTGAAGCGCTTACAGGGAAGGACTATGGCTACACCTTC
TRBV9	-	TRBJ2-1	-	CASSPRLVPANEQFF	TGTGCCAGCAGCCCCCGACTAGTTCCTGCTAATGAGCAGTTCTTC
TRBV2	-	TRBJ1-5	once	CASTGFSNQPQHF	TGTGCCAGTACAGGGTTTAGCAATCAGCCCCAGCATTTT
TRBV6-5	TRBD1	TRBJ1-1	-	CASSSGQGKSEAFF	TGTGCCAGCAGCTCAGGACAGGGGAAGTCTGAAGCTTTCTTT
TRBV4-1	TRBD1	TRBJ2-7	-	CASSPTATDRGNEQYF	TGCGCCAGCAGCCCGACCGCTACGGACAGGGGAAACGAGCAGTACTTC
TRBV11-2	-	TRBJ1-3	once	CASSLGQYSGNTIYF	TGTGCCAGCAGCTTAGGACAGTACTCTGGAAACACCATATATTTT
TRBV5-4	TRBD2	TRBJ2-2	-	CASSLDLAGGRSGELFF	TGTGCCAGCAGCTTGGACCTAGCGGGAGGGCGGTCCGGGGAGCTGTTTTTT
TRBV15	-	TRBJ2-7	-	CATSRAVAAATYEQYF	TGTGCCACCAGCAGAGCAGTAGCGGCTGCCACCTACGAGCAGTACTTC
TRBV7-9	-	TRBJ2-7	-	CASSSGLTHSYEQYF	TGTGCCAGCAGCTCGGGACTGACCCATTCCTACGAGCAGTACTTC
TRBV7-9	-	TRBJ2-4	-	CASSLGADLAKNIQYF	TGTGCCAGCAGCTTAGGGGCAGATCTAGCCAAAAACATTCAGTACTTC
TRBV19	TRBD2	TRBJ2-3	-	CASSMLGTSGQDTQYF	TGTGCCAGTAGTATGCTTGGGACTAGCGGCCAGGATACGCAGTATTTT
TRBV25-1	TRBD1	TRBJ2-2	once	CASSVDRGLANTGELFF	TGTGCCAGCAGTGTGGACAGGGGGCTGGCAAACACCGGGGAGCTGTTTTTT
TRBV19	-	TRBJ2-1	-	CASKIAAGLYNEQFF	TGTGCCAGTAAGATTGCGGCGGGACTTTACAATGAGCAGTTCTTC
TRBV7-2	-	TRBJ1-2	-	CASSLRGLGYTF	TGTGCCAGCAGCTTACGAGGACTTGGCTACACCTTC
TRBV19	TRBD1	TRBJ2-5	-	CASSIFSLGQVIGTQYF	TGTGCCAGTAGTATTTTCTCCCTCGGACAGGTTATCGGGACCCAGTACTTC
TRBV2	-	TRBJ1-1	-	CASVRPGMNTEAFF	TGTGCCAGCGTTCGACCGGGGATGAACACTGAAGCTTTCTTT